Each of the 8 T cell receptor beta chains below was sequenced from the same sample in a study of shared clonotypes between healthy human individuals. TCRdb keeps only in-frame clones here, not all; method: immunoSEQ multiplex PCR. The sample lists approximately 740,000 clones, roughly 70% occurring once. Sequencing input: memory CD4+ T cells sorted from blood. Described subset: CD45RA-negative fraction. The receptors stem from a woman aged 25 to 45 in good health.

In its sample, this clone was seen once. The V call is TRBV28, the J call TRBJ1-4, with 9 bases lining up with TRBD1. The CDR3 extends over 14 amino acids. V shed 6 bases and J 7 bases; nucleotides not matched to a gene: 6. Germline values: CDR1 MDHEN, CDR2 SYDVKM. DNA of the CDR3: TGTGCCAGCAGAAGGACAGGGGAACGTGAAAAACTGTTTTTT. This sequence encodes CASRRTGEREKLFF. Full variable domain (rest looked up from reference TRBV28 and TRBJ1-4): DVKVTQSSRYLVKRTGEKVFLECVQDMDHENMFWYRQDPGLGLRLIYFSYDVKMKEKGDIPEGYSVSREKKERFSLILESASTNQTSMYLCASRRTGEREKLFFGSGTQLSVL.

The chain couples TRBV5-4 to TRBJ2-5; D is unresolved. The V end lost 4 bases, the J end lost 0 bases, and 10 bases lay between the germline ends. The V gene's germline CDR1 is SGHNT and CDR2 YYREEE (reference sequence). The CDR3 consists of 14 residues. The CDR3 bases are TGTGCCAGCAGCCCAGGATCCTACCAAGAGACCCAGTACTTC. It encodes CASSPGSYQETQYF.

Only a few counts were recorded for this clone. V and J are TRBV5-8 and TRBJ2-2; maybe TRBD2 (6 bases). Trimming removed 1 base from V and 7 bases from J, with 17 bases in between. Germline CDR1 reads SGHTS; CDR2 reads YDEGEE. The CDR3 has 16 amino acids. Here the CDR3 reads CASSLSTSLSLGELFF. The CDR3 DNA sequence: TGTGCCAGCAGCTTGTCAACTAGCCTAAGTCTCGGGGAGCTGTTTTTT.

This clone was seen once. The chain couples TRBV5-1 to TRBJ2-1; 7 bases fit TRBD1. The germline V gene encodes CDR1 SGHRS and CDR2 YFSETQ. V shed 0 bases and J 4 bases; nucleotides not matched to a gene: 4. This CDR3 comprises 15 residues. The CDR3 loop reads CASSLGTGLYNEQFF. DNA of the CDR3: TGCGCCAGCAGCTTGGGGACAGGCCTGTACAATGAGCAGTTCTTC. The whole variable domain, remainder taken from reference TRBV5-1 and TRBJ2-1, is KAGVTQTPRYLIKTRGQQVTLSCSPISGHRSVSWYQQTPGQGLQFLFEYFSETQRNKGNFPGRFSGRQFSNSRSEMNVSTLELGDSALYLCASSLGTGLYNEQFFGPGTRLTVL.

In nucleotides, the CDR3 is TGTGCCAGCAGCGACGAGGGAGGGGGGCAGCCCCAGCATTTT. Protein sequence: CASSDEGGGQPQHF. The gene calls are TRBV2 and TRBJ1-5; D possibly corresponds to TRBD1 (6 bases). This CDR3 contains 14 residues. Germline values: CDR1 SNHLY, CDR2 FYNNEI. With 6 bases removed from V and 7 bases from J, the gap between germline ends came to 16 bases.

This clone was seen only once. V gene TRBV9 combines with J gene TRBJ2-1; TRBD1 might be the D (5 bases). V dropped 0 bases and J dropped 5 bases, with 18 bases sitting between them. The CDR3 is made up of 17 amino acids. Germline V gene lookup returns CDR1 SGDLS and CDR2 YYNGEE. CDR3 in amino acids: CASSVVSGPPHHNEQFF. In nucleotides, the CDR3 is TGTGCCAGCAGCGTAGTTTCAGGGCCGCCCCATCACAATGAGCAGTTCTTC.

The CDR3 DNA is TGTGCCAGTAGTACGGGACAGGCCCCCGGGGAGCTGTTTTTT. This codes for CASSTGQAPGELFF. The rearrangement links TRBV19 to TRBJ2-2; 8 bases line up with TRBD1. The CDR3 is made up of 14 amino acids. Trimming at V came to 4 bases and at J to 6 bases, leaving 4 bases not matched to a gene. Germline CDR1 is LNHDA and CDR2 is SQIVND (reference sequence).

In this sample, this clone turned up once. V and J are TRBV6-5 and TRBJ2-7, with TRBD2 matching 10 bases. The germline V gene encodes CDR1 MNHEY and CDR2 SVGAGI. The CDR3 totals 14 residues. Losses at the gene ends were 11 bases for V and 4 bases for J; bases not matched to a gene: 11. CDR3 in amino acids: CAARLAGALYEQYF. The CDR3 region has the DNA TGTGCCGCCCGTCTAGCGGGAGCATTGTACGAGCAGTACTTC.